This entry describes one T cell receptor beta chain. The germline V gene has CDR1 LGHDT and CDR2 YNNKEL (reference sequence). V shed 5 bases, J shed 1 base, and the junction held 7 bases outside the gene matches. The CDR3 loop spans 17 amino acids. TCRdb itself ran the 5' RACE reads through MiXCR, one entry per CDR3 protein. Of about 280,000 distinct CDR3 sequences in the sample, around 8.8% were seen once. This specimen comes from a study of identical twins. The data were also submitted as part of a second study, on yellow fever vaccine responses in identical twins.

The sequenced sample consisted of memory (CD45RO+) T cells sorted from blood. The V call is TRBV3-1, the J call TRBJ2-2; 10 bases are shared with TRBD2. The receptor was derived from a woman under 30 in good health. DNA of the CDR3: TGTGCCAGCAGCTCTTACGGACTAGCGGTGAACACCGGGGAGCTGTTTTTT. It translates to CASSSYGLAVNTGELFF.